These 13 T cell receptor beta chains were sequenced from one sample in a study of OX40 agonist ivuxolimab in advanced cancers. Using immunoSEQ multiplex PCR, the repertoire was profiled, and TCRdb retains in-frame clones only, with some absent. The table lists tens of thousands of clones, over 85% of them singletons. The material sequenced was CD4+ or CD8+ T cells sorted from blood, taken in a trial of the OX40 agonist ivuxolimab. The receptors here all came from an adult with an advanced solid tumor such as melanoma, head and neck, liver or kidney cancer.

This chain connects TRBV4-1 to TRBJ2-1; 7 nucleotides line up with TRBD1. The CDR3 extends over 17 amino acids. The germline V gene has CDR1 MGHRA and CDR2 YSYEKL. V shed 4 bases and J 10 bases; nucleotides not matched to a gene: 19. CDR3 DNA: TGCGCCAGCAGCCCTATATTACAGGGGATTTGGTCAGAGGAGCAGTTCTTC. Its translation is CASSPILQGIWSEEQFF.

The CDR3 is CASSQDSSSNQPQHF. The CDR3, as DNA: TGTGCCAGCAGCCAGGACAGTTCTAGCAATCAGCCCCAGCATTTT. J is TRBJ1-5 and V is TRBV4-2; a weak D match, TRBD1 (6 bases). Germline V gene data show CDR1 as LGHNA and CDR2 as YNFKEQ. Trimming took off 3 bases at V and 0 bases at J, with 9 bases between the two ends. The CDR3 spans 15 residues.

This chain links TRBV7-6 with TRBJ2-3; TRBD2 agrees at 7 bases. The CDR3 extends over 15 amino acids. Germline V gives CDR1 SGHVS, CDR2 FNYEAQ. Trimming cost V 0 bases and J 6 bases; bases outside gene matches: 6. The CDR3 is CASSLAVELADTQYF. The CDR3 nucleotides are TGTGCCAGCAGCTTAGCCGTAGAACTAGCGGATACGCAGTATTTT.

The chain uses TRBV27 and TRBJ2-3; maybe TRBD2 (5 bases). V lost 7 bases, J lost 2 bases, and 13 bases lay in between. The CDR3 covers 14 residues. Germline CDR1 MNHEY, CDR2 SMNVEV (reference sequence). CDR3 in amino acids: CASTLGADTDTQYF. The CDR3 DNA reads TGTGCCAGCACCCTGGGAGCGGACACAGATACGCAGTATTTT.

This sequence joins TRBV27 and TRBJ1-4; weak D call: TRBD1 (5 bases). The V gene's germline CDR1 is MNHEY and CDR2 SMNVEV (reference sequence). V was cut by 5 bases and J by 5 bases, with 15 bases left in between. The CDR3 runs 15 residues. CDR3 DNA sequence: TGTGCCAGCAGTCCGGGGGACGGCCTAAATGAAAAACTGTTTTTT. Its protein is CASSPGDGLNEKLFF.

J is TRBJ2-1 and V is TRBV11-2; 7 nucleotides align to TRBD2. Germline CDR1 reads SGHAT; CDR2 reads FQNNGV. The V gene end was trimmed by 5 bases and the J gene end by 10 bases; junction bases not matched to a gene: 5. This CDR3 spans 12 amino acids. CDR3 protein: CASSKTSREQFF. CDR3 nucleotide sequence: TGTGCCAGCAGCAAGACTAGCAGAGAGCAGTTCTTC. The full variable domain, completed using reference TRBV11-2 and TRBJ2-1, is EAGVAQSPRYKIIEKRQSVAFWCNPISGHATLYWYQQILGQGPKLLIQFQNNGVVDDSQLPKDRFSAERLKGVDSTLKIQPAKLEDSAVYLCASSKTSREQFFGPGTRLTVL.

Remarks on this clone: A read error may produce the germline difference seen at one junction end. This chain uses TRBV5-5 with TRBJ2-2; unclear D gene. Germline assignment: CDR1 SGHKS and CDR2 YYEKEE (reference sequence). The CDR3 sequence is 15 residues long. The CDR3 bases are TGTGCCAGCAGCTTTGTGGAACAGCCCACCCGGGAGCTGTTTTTT. Translation: CASSFVEQPTRELFF.

The chain combines TRBV9 with TRBJ2-4; 10 bases map to TRBD2. Trimming at V came to 0 bases and at J to 8 bases, leaving 11 bases not matched to a gene. Germline values: CDR1 SGDLS, CDR2 YYNGEE. The CDR3 totals 17 residues. The CDR3 is CASSVAPASGSGYIQYF. DNA of the CDR3: TGTGCCAGCAGCGTAGCTCCGGCTAGCGGGAGTGGGTACATTCAGTACTTC.

The chain has TRBV14 and TRBJ1-6, with D perhaps matching TRBD1 (6 bases). In germline, CDR1 is SGHDN, CDR2 FVKESK. V was cut by 0 bases and J by 3 bases, with 12 bases left in between. The CDR3 sequence is 17 residues long. The CDR3 spells CASSQDPAGDYNSPLHF. The CDR3 nucleotides read TGTGCCAGCAGCCAAGATCCTGCAGGGGACTATAATTCACCCCTCCACTTT.

This chain links TRBV5-6 with TRBJ2-7; a weak D match, TRBD2 (5 bases). This CDR3 comprises 16 residues. The germline V gene has CDR1 SGHDT and CDR2 YYEEEE. Trimming left V 0 bases short and J 6 bases short, with 19 bases between. The CDR3 DNA is TGTGCCAGCAGCTTGGATCGCCGGGGAAGGAGGTCCGAGCAGTACTTC. Residues: CASSLDRRGRRSEQYF.

CDR3 DNA: TGTGCCAGCGCGTCGCGAGCACTATCCCCCTACGAGCAGTACTTC. Amino acid sequence: CASASRALSPYEQYF. The rearrangement links TRBV5-6 to TRBJ2-7, with unresolved D. Germline-derived CDR1 and CDR2 are SGHDT and YYEEEE. Trimming cost V 7 bases and J 2 bases, with 19 bases left between them. The CDR3 has 15 residues. The full variable domain, completed using reference TRBV5-6 and TRBJ2-7, is DAGVTQSPTHLIKTRGQQVTLRCSPKSGHDTVSWYQQALGQGPQFIFQYYEEEERQRGNFPDRFSGHQFPNYSSELNVNALLLGDSALYLCASASRALSPYEQYFGPGTRLTVT.

V is TRBV4-1 and J is TRBJ2-1, with 8 bases fitting TRBD2. J gave up 4 bases and V 0 bases, and 14 bases lay outside the gene matches. CDR3 length equals 19 residues. CDR1 MGHRA and CDR2 YSYEKL come from the germline V gene. The DNA for the CDR3 is TGCGCCAGCAGCCAAGATCCGACTCGAGCGGGAGAAGTGTACAATGAGCAGTTCTTC. Translation gives CASSQDPTRAGEVYNEQFF.

This chain connects TRBV28 to TRBJ2-3; the match to TRBD1 covers 9 bases. Trimming took 6 bases from V and 0 from J; bases not matched to a gene: 4. In germline, CDR1 is MDHEN, CDR2 SYDVKM. The CDR3 consists of 15 residues. CDR3 coding DNA: TGTGCCAGCAGCCTAGGACAGGGGAGCACAGATACGCAGTATTTT. Residues: CASSLGQGSTDTQYF.